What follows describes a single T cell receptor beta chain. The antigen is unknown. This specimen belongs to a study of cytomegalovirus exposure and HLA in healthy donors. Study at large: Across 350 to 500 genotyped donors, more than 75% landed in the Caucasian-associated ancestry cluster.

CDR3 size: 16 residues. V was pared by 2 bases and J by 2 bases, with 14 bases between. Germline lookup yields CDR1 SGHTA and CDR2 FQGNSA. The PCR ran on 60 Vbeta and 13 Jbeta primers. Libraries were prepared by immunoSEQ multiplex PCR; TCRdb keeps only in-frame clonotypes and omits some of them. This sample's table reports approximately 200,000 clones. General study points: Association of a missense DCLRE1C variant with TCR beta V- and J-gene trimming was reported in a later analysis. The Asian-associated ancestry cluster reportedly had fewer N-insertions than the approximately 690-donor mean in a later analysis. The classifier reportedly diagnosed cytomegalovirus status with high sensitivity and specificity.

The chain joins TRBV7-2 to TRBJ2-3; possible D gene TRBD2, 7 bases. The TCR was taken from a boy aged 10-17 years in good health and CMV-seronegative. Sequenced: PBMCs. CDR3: CASSLWGGRDTDTQYF. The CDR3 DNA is TGTGCCAGCAGCTTATGGGGGGGGCGGGACACAGATACGCAGTATTTT.